This T cell receptor (beta chain) was captured in a study of shared clonotypes between healthy human individuals. On the study more broadly: The study used three CD4 naive, three CD4 memory, two CD8 naive and one CD8 memory plate per donor.

Worth noting for this clone: The antigen is undetermined.

Whole-study results and caveats: Relative to clonotypes present in all four donors, those not shared had lower generation probabilities.

Germline V gene data show CDR1 as SEHNR and CDR2 as FQNEAQ (reference sequence). The CDR3 loop spans 15 amino acids. The V end was cut by 4 bases, the J end by 3 bases, with 13 bases between. Sequenced by immunoSEQ multiplex PCR; TCRdb stores in-frame clones only, minus some. The top ten hold about 0.4% of the sample, which has 1.5 million to 1.9 million clones, around 98% seen once. The source material was naive CD4+ T cells sorted from blood. The subset here: CD45RA+ positively selected. V and J are TRBV7-9 and TRBJ1-5, with D perhaps TRBD1 (5 bases). This TCR was sampled from a man aged 30-40 years in good health. The DNA for the CDR3 is TGTGCCAGCAGCTCCACCGGGACGGACAATCAGCCCCAGCATTTT. This gives the protein CASSSTGTDNQPQHF. Combining the CDR3 with reference TRBV7-9 and TRBJ1-5 gives the whole variable domain DTGVSQNPRHKITKRGQNVTFRCDPISEHNRLYWYRQTLGQGPEFLTYFQNEAQLEKSRLLSDRFSAERPKGSFSTLEIQRTEQGDSAMYLCASSSTGTDNQPQHFGDGTRLSIL.